The 22 T cell receptor beta chains given below trace back to one sample, sequenced in a study of blood T cell repertoires in COVID-19. Assay: immunoSEQ multiplex PCR; the TCRdb copy retains only in-frame clones and omits some. Of under 200,000 clones listed, roughly 82% are singletons. Input material: PBMCs or T cells enriched from blood (not recorded which). These receptor sequences come from a man in his forties with acute COVID-19.

The J gene is TRBJ1-1, the V gene TRBV28; tentative D call: TRBD1 (5 bases). CDR3 length: 13 residues. V dropped 5 bases and J dropped 8 bases, with 15 bases sitting between them. The V gene's germline CDR1 is MDHEN and CDR2 SYDVKM. The CDR3 loop is CASSLAGELEAFF. The CDR3 DNA reads TGTGCCAGCAGTCTCGCGGGGGAGCTAGAAGCTTTCTTT.

A few counts support this clone. This chain joins TRBV10-1 and TRBJ1-5; D is uncertain. V shed 0 bases and J shed 7 bases, with 7 bases lying between them. The CDR3 is 13 residues long. The germline V gene encodes CDR1 WNHNN and CDR2 SYGVQD (reference sequence). The CDR3 sequence is CASSESIGQPQHF. The CDR3 DNA is TGCGCCAGCAGTGAGTCGATCGGGCAGCCCCAGCATTTT.

This chain links TRBV15 with TRBJ1-4, with D possibly matching TRBD1 (5 bases). This CDR3 is 14 amino acids long. CDR1 and CDR2 from the germline V gene are LNHNV and YYDKDF (reference sequence). The V end was cut by 1 base, the J end by 8 bases, with 11 bases between. The CDR3 region is CATSRGDLGEKLFF. The CDR3 nucleotides are TGTGCCACCAGCAGAGGGGACTTGGGGGAAAAACTGTTTTTT.

The chain links TRBV5-1 to TRBJ2-1; the match to TRBD2 covers 9 bases. Germline V CDR1 and CDR2: SGHRS, YFSETQ. V lost 4 bases and J lost 10; bases outside the gene matches: 18. CDR3 length equals 17 residues. CDR3: CASSPSWRSGRWEEQFF. The CDR3 nucleotides read TGCGCCAGCAGCCCATCCTGGCGGAGCGGGAGGTGGGAGGAGCAGTTCTTC.

The chain joins TRBV2 to TRBJ2-7, with 12 bases lining up with TRBD2. Per germline, CDR1 SNHLY and CDR2 FYNNEI. There are 15 residues in the CDR3. V shed 6 bases, J shed 2 bases, and the junction held 5 bases outside the gene matches. The CDR3, as DNA: TGTGCCAGCAGCCAGACTAGCGGGAGAACCTACGAGCAGTACTTC. Amino acids: CASSQTSGRTYEQYF.

The V gene is TRBV7-9, the J gene TRBJ1-2; 7 nucleotides agree with TRBD1. The trim removed 0 bases at V and 3 bases at J, leaving 1 base unmatched. Per germline, CDR1 SEHNR and CDR2 FQNEAQ (reference sequence). The CDR3 sequence is 14 residues long. This CDR3 reads CASSLAGGDYGYTF. CDR3 bases: TGTGCCAGCAGCTTAGCAGGGGGCGACTATGGCTACACCTTC.

The chain combines TRBV27 with TRBJ2-5, with 8 bases fitting TRBD1. This CDR3 is 14 amino acids long. V lost 9 bases, J lost 1 base, and 7 bases stayed unmatched. CDR1 MNHEY and CDR2 SMNVEV come from the germline V gene (reference sequence). CDR3 loop: CASQVTGGQETQYF. The CDR3 DNA is TGTGCCAGTCAAGTCACAGGGGGCCAAGAGACCCAGTACTTC.

This chain links TRBV6-4 with TRBJ2-5; tentative D call: TRBD1 (6 bases). Trimming removed 4 bases from V and 4 bases from J, with 10 bases in between. Germline-derived CDR1 and CDR2 are MRHNA and SNTAGT. This CDR3 region has 13 residues. The chain's CDR3 is CASSVETGETQYF. CDR3 coding DNA: TGTGCCAGCAGTGTAGAGACAGGAGAGACCCAGTACTTC.

This chain uses TRBV4-1 with TRBJ2-3; possible D gene TRBD2, 6 bases. CDR1 and CDR2 (germline): MGHRA, YSYEKL. The CDR3 has 12 amino acids. The V gene lost 4 bases and the J gene lost 7 bases, with 9 bases spanning the gap. CDR3 coding DNA: TGCGCCAGCAGCCGGGGGGAATATACGCAGTATTTT. Its translation: CASSRGEYTQYF.

This chain joins TRBV7-2 and TRBJ1-3; 7 bases are shared with TRBD1. The length of the CDR3 is 14 residues. Germline V gene sequence: CDR1 SGHTA, CDR2 FQGNSA. Trimming at V came to 2 bases and at J to 11 bases, leaving 9 bases not matched to a gene. CDR3 DNA sequence: TGTGCCAGCAGCTTAACGTCAACAGGGGTGCCCATATATTTT. Encoded protein: CASSLTSTGVPIYF.

This sequence joins TRBV27 and TRBJ1-1; TRBD1 agrees at 9 bases. Germline V CDR1 and CDR2: MNHEY, SMNVEV (reference sequence). V shed 1 base and J 6 bases; nucleotides not matched to a gene: 3. This CDR3 has 14 residues. CDR3 nucleotides: TGTGCCAGCAGTTTATGGGACAGGGCCCCTGAAGCTTTCTTT. This codes for CASSLWDRAPEAFF.

The chain recombines TRBV6-4 with TRBJ2-1; 9 bases are shared with TRBD2. J was trimmed by 7 bases and V by 4 bases; bases with no gene match: 2. CDR1 is MRHNA and CDR2 is SNTAGT in the germline V gene. The CDR3 length is 13 residues. The CDR3 sequence: CASSGTSENEQFF. The CDR3 DNA sequence: TGTGCCAGCAGTGGGACTAGCGAGAATGAGCAGTTCTTC.

The chain combines TRBV14 with TRBJ2-6; D is unresolved. CDR1 SGHDN and CDR2 FVKESK come from the germline V gene. The germline V and J ends were trimmed by 0 bases and 0 bases, with 12 bases remaining between them. The CDR3 consists of 18 residues. The CDR3 loop reads CASSQDVGPNSGANVLTF. In DNA form, the CDR3 reads TGTGCCAGCAGCCAAGATGTGGGCCCGAACTCTGGGGCCAACGTCCTGACTTTC.

This clone was found a few times. V gene TRBV29-1 combines with J gene TRBJ2-1; 7 bases map to TRBD2. The CDR3 consists of 13 residues. Germline CDR1 is SQVTM and CDR2 is ANQGSEA. In nucleotides, the CDR3 is TGCAGTGGCGGCGGGAGCTCCTACAATGAGCAGTTCTTC. It is translated as CSGGGSSYNEQFF.

This chain connects TRBV7-9 to TRBJ1-5, with a tentative D call TRBD1 (6 bases). Germline values: CDR1 SEHNR, CDR2 FQNEAQ (reference sequence). V was trimmed by 3 bases and J by 4 bases, leaving 13 bases between them. The length of the CDR3 is 15 residues. CDR3 amino acids: CASSFGGGGNQPQHF. CDR3 in DNA: TGTGCCAGCAGCTTCGGGGGAGGGGGTAATCAGCCCCAGCATTTT.

This rearrangement joins TRBV28 to TRBJ2-1, with 10 bases that match TRBD2. This CDR3 comprises 16 residues. Germline CDR1 and CDR2: MDHEN and SYDVKM. J gave up 0 bases and V 4 bases, and 3 bases lay outside the gene matches. The CDR3 reads CASSSTSGASYNEQFF. DNA for the CDR3: TGTGCCAGCAGTTCAACTAGCGGGGCCTCCTACAATGAGCAGTTCTTC.

This rearrangement joins TRBV5-1 to TRBJ2-2; 12 nucleotides align to TRBD2. This CDR3 is 17 amino acids long. Germline V gene lookup returns CDR1 SGHRS and CDR2 YFSETQ. The V and J ends lost 0 bases and 8 bases, in that order; junction bases with no gene match: 8. The DNA for the CDR3 is TGCGCCAGCAGCTTGGAGGCGACTAGCGGGAGATCGGGGGAGCTGTTTTTT. The encoded protein is CASSLEATSGRSGELFF.

The CDR3 DNA is TGTGCCAGCAGGCCAGAAGCAACTAATGAAAAACTGTTTTTT. Protein product: CASRPEATNEKLFF. The genes are TRBV2 and TRBJ1-4; no clear D gene. The CDR3 is 14 amino acids. The germline V gene encodes CDR1 SNHLY and CDR2 FYNNEI. Trimming removed 6 bases at V and 0 bases at J, with 8 bases between.

The rearrangement links TRBV6-1 to TRBJ2-7; 11 bases fit TRBD2. CDR1 MNHNS and CDR2 SASEGT come from the germline V gene. V shed 4 bases, J shed 0 bases, and the junction held 5 bases outside the gene matches. This CDR3 region has 16 residues. This CDR3 reads CASSARGLAASYEQYF. In DNA form, the CDR3 reads TGTGCCAGCAGTGCTCGGGGACTAGCGGCCTCCTACGAGCAGTACTTC.

V gene TRBV30 combines with J gene TRBJ1-5; 8 bases are a match to TRBD1. The germline CDR1 and CDR2 sequences are GTSNPN and SVGIG (reference sequence). This CDR3 spans 17 amino acids. The junction had 11 bases not matched to a gene; V was cut back by 2 bases and J by 2 bases. CDR3 region: CAWSPRTSQGGNQPQHF. The CDR3 bases are TGTGCCTGGAGTCCACGGACTTCACAGGGGGGCAATCAGCCCCAGCATTTT. The full variable domain, in which reference TRBV30 and TRBJ1-5 provide the parts outside the CDR3, is SQTIHQWPATLVQPVGSPLSLECTVEGTSNPNLYWYRQAAGRGLQLLFYSVGIGQISSEVPQNLSASRPQDRQFILSSKKLLLSDSGFYLCAWSPRTSQGGNQPQHFGDGTRLSIL.

The rearrangement uses TRBV13 and TRBJ2-1; D perhaps matches TRBD2 (6 bases). Per the germline V gene, CDR1 is PRHDT and CDR2 is FYEKMQ (reference sequence). This CDR3 is built from 14 residues. Between the trimmed V and J ends, which lost 4 bases and 0 bases, there was a span of 7 bases. Here the CDR3 reads CASSSGSSYNEQFF. CDR3 nucleotides: TGTGCCAGCAGCTCCGGGAGCTCCTACAATGAGCAGTTCTTC.

This chain links TRBV20-1 with TRBJ1-4; 8 bases fit TRBD1. J gave up 8 bases and V 3 bases, and 5 bases lay outside the gene matches. CDR1 is DFQATT, CDR2 SNEGSKA, per germline (reference sequence). CDR3 length: 13 amino acids. This CDR3 is CSASGQGREKLFF. CDR3 nucleotide sequence: TGCAGTGCTAGTGGACAGGGCCGCGAAAAACTGTTTTTT.